A single sample is the source of the 28 T cell receptor beta chains below, sequenced in a study of siplizumab effects on memory and regulatory T cells. The protocol was immunoSEQ multiplex PCR, while the TCRdb copy is restricted to in-frame clones and leaves out a portion. The sample carries 75,000 to 100,000 clones, just under 95% recorded once. Sequences were obtained from non-Treg CD4+ T cells sorted from blood. The receptors were sampled from a human donor in good health.

The genes are TRBV7-2 and TRBJ2-1; 7 bases agree with TRBD1. This CDR3 spans 16 amino acids. V was clipped by 1 base and J by 7 bases; unmatched bases: 10. Germline CDR1 reads SGHTA; CDR2 reads FQGNSA. This CDR3 reads CASSLDRTGTKNEQFF. CDR3 bases: TGTGCCAGCAGCTTAGATCGGACAGGCACAAAGAATGAGCAGTTCTTC.

The rearrangement uses TRBV6-6 and TRBJ2-2; 7 bases match TRBD2. The CDR3 consists of 16 residues. V dropped 5 bases and J dropped 4; count of bases not matched to a gene: 10. Germline values: CDR1 MNHNY, CDR2 SVGAGI (reference sequence). The CDR3 loop is CASSPGEGIVTGELFF. The CDR3 DNA sequence: TGTGCCAGCAGTCCCGGGGAGGGCATAGTCACCGGGGAGCTGTTTTTT.

This rearrangement joins TRBV29-1 to TRBJ2-7; no clear D gene. Germline assignment: CDR1 SQVTM and CDR2 ANQGSEA. CDR3 length equals 12 residues. Trimming left V 4 bases short and J 7 bases short, with 14 bases between. CDR3 amino acids: CSVGDSRWEQYF. As DNA, the CDR3 is TGCAGCGTTGGTGATAGTCGTTGGGAGCAGTACTTC.

This chain connects TRBV19 to TRBJ1-5; a possible D gene is TRBD1 (6 bases). V was trimmed by 5 bases and J by 3 bases, leaving 14 bases between them. The CDR3 sequence is 15 residues long. Germline loops: CDR1 LNHDA, CDR2 SQIVND (reference sequence). The CDR3 sequence is CASSGGQGNNQPQHF. In DNA, the CDR3 is TGTGCCAGTAGTGGCGGCCAGGGGAACAATCAGCCCCAGCATTTT. Complete variable domain (other parts from reference TRBV19 and TRBJ1-5): DGGITQSPKYLFRKEGQNVTLSCEQNLNHDAMYWYRQDPGQGLRLIYYSQIVNDFQKGDIAEGYSVSREKKESFPLTVTSAQKNPTAFYLCASSGGQGNNQPQHFGDGTRLSIL.

The rearrangement links TRBV28 to TRBJ2-1, with a possible D match to TRBD2 (6 bases). CDR1 is MDHEN and CDR2 is SYDVKM in the germline V gene. CDR3 length equals 16 residues. Trimming stripped 6 bases from V and 3 bases from J, with 18 bases between. The CDR3 DNA is TGTGCCAGCAGGGGGACCGGGCTAGCGCACTACAATGAGCAGTTCTTC. This encodes CASRGTGLAHYNEQFF.

The chain links TRBV7-2 to TRBJ1-1; D remains unclear. The germline V gene has CDR1 SGHTA and CDR2 FQGNSA. V lost 3 bases to trimming and J lost 2 bases, with 7 bases between them. The CDR3 runs 13 residues. The CDR3 loop is CASSFPGNTEAFF. In DNA form, the CDR3 reads TGTGCCAGCAGCTTTCCCGGAAACACTGAAGCTTTCTTT.

This chain links TRBV28 with TRBJ2-7; D remains unclear. V was cut by 7 bases and J by 2 bases, with 15 bases left in between. The germline V gene has CDR1 MDHEN and CDR2 SYDVKM. The CDR3 consists of 14 residues. In DNA form, the CDR3 reads TGTGCCAGCAACGGCAGCCCGAACCCCTACGAGCAGTACTTC. Its translation is CASNGSPNPYEQYF.

V usage is TRBV10-1 and J usage is TRBJ1-4; the D is unclear. Germline V gene data show CDR1 as WNHNN and CDR2 as SYGVQD (reference sequence). This CDR3 has 15 amino acids. The germline V and J ends were trimmed by 0 bases and 5 bases, with 10 bases remaining between them. As DNA, the CDR3 is TGCGCCAGCAGTGAGTCCGGCAGCTTGAATGAAAAACTGTTTTTT. Translated: CASSESGSLNEKLFF.

This clone has only a few counts. This chain links TRBV7-2 with TRBJ2-7; 8 positions match TRBD1. The ends lost 5 bases at V and 4 bases at J; junction bases unmatched: 10. This CDR3 is built from 15 residues. The germline CDR1 and CDR2 sequences are SGHTA and FQGNSA. CDR3 residues: CASSRPGTGHYEQYF. CDR3 nucleotide sequence: TGTGCCAGCAGCAGACCCGGGACAGGTCATTACGAGCAGTACTTC.

The V call is TRBV5-1, the J call TRBJ1-2, with D possibly matching TRBD1 (6 bases). V lost 4 bases and J 8 bases, leaving 21 bases between the germline ends. CDR1 and CDR2 from the germline V gene are SGHRS and YFSETQ. The CDR3 runs to 15 residues. The CDR3 bases are TGCGCCAGCAGCCCCCACAGGGAGATGTCGATCGGCTACACCTTC. The encoded protein is CASSPHREMSIGYTF.

J is TRBJ2-1 and V is TRBV6-6; D might be TRBD2 (5 bases). CDR1 is MNHNY and CDR2 is SVGAGI in the germline V gene (reference sequence). The length of the CDR3 is 13 residues. The V gene lost 0 bases and the J gene lost 6 bases, with 6 bases spanning the gap. CDR3 amino acids: CASSYSEGNEQFF. In DNA, the CDR3 is TGTGCCAGCAGTTACTCTGAGGGCAATGAGCAGTTCTTC.

This chain uses TRBV28 with TRBJ1-4; perhaps TRBD1 as D (5 bases). CDR1 is MDHEN and CDR2 is SYDVKM in the germline V gene. V lost 8 bases and J 8 bases, leaving 18 bases between the germline ends. The CDR3 runs 14 residues. CDR3 amino acids: CASRGRQVAEKLFF. In nucleotides, the CDR3 is TGTGCCAGCCGGGGCCGGCAGGTTGCCGAAAAACTGTTTTTT. Full variable domain (rest looked up from reference TRBV28 and TRBJ1-4): DVKVTQSSRYLVKRTGEKVFLECVQDMDHENMFWYRQDPGLGLRLIYFSYDVKMKEKGDIPEGYSVSREKKERFSLILESASTNQTSMYLCASRGRQVAEKLFFGSGTQLSVL.

The chain has TRBV7-9 and TRBJ1-4; D may be TRBD1 (5 bases). Germline values: CDR1 SEHNR, CDR2 FQNEAQ (reference sequence). The ends were cut back, 5 bases at V and 3 bases at J, with 10 bases in the middle. The CDR3 contains 14 residues. DNA for the CDR3: TGTGCCAGCAGCCGGGGGGAAGCTAATGAAAAACTGTTTTTT. Translation: CASSRGEANEKLFF.

The rearrangement joins TRBV6-1 to TRBJ1-5, with 7 bases identical to TRBD1. The V gene end was trimmed by 6 bases and the J gene end by 4 bases; junction bases not matched to a gene: 9. The CDR3 is 15 residues long. The germline V gene encodes CDR1 MNHNS and CDR2 SASEGT. Here the CDR3 reads CASRRTGTVNQPQHF. CDR3 nucleotides: TGTGCCAGCAGGAGGACCGGGACAGTTAATCAGCCCCAGCATTTT.

A single count supports this clone. CDR3 DNA sequence: TGTGCCAGCAGCTTGTACGGGGGTTCAAACACTGAAGCTTTCTTT. Protein sequence: CASSLYGGSNTEAFF. The chain recombines TRBV7-8 with TRBJ1-1; D perhaps matches TRBD1 (5 bases). CDR1 is SGHVS, CDR2 FQNEAQ, per germline. The CDR3 runs 15 residues. V lost 3 bases, J lost 2 bases, and 13 bases lay in between.

This rearrangement joins TRBV18 to TRBJ1-5; D remains ambiguous. Per germline, CDR1 KGHSH and CDR2 LQKENI. There are 16 residues in the CDR3. V lost 3 bases and J 2 bases, leaving 14 bases between the germline ends. The CDR3 DNA reads TGTGCCAGCTCACCCGGATCGGGGTTCGGCAATCAGCCCCAGCATTTT. It translates to CASSPGSGFGNQPQHF. The variable domain in full, completed from reference TRBV18 and TRBJ1-5, reads NAGVMQNPRHLVRRRGQEARLRCSPMKGHSHVYWYRQLPEEGLKFMVYLQKENIIDESGMPKERFSAEFPKEGPSILRIQQVVRGDSAAYFCASSPGSGFGNQPQHFGDGTRLSIL.

This chain joins TRBV27 and TRBJ1-2; 8 bases match TRBD1. Per germline, CDR1 MNHEY and CDR2 SMNVEV (reference sequence). Germline trimming cut 2 bases from V and 4 bases from J; bases unmatched to any gene: 6. The CDR3 is 15 residues long. The CDR3 protein is CASSLSTDRVYGYTF. In nucleotides, the CDR3 is TGTGCCAGCAGTTTAAGTACGGACAGGGTCTATGGCTACACCTTC.

This chain connects TRBV5-1 to TRBJ2-7; D is unresolved. The CDR3 spans 13 residues. CDR1 and CDR2 (germline): SGHRS, YFSETQ. V was trimmed by 4 bases and J by 6 bases, leaving 14 bases between them. CDR3 bases: TGCGCCAGCAGCCGCTCAGCCACCTCCGAGCAGTACTTC. It yields the protein CASSRSATSEQYF.

This chain joins TRBV7-8 and TRBJ2-3; D tentatively reads TRBD1 or TRBD2 (5 bases each). The V end lost 5 bases, the J end lost 3 bases, and 9 bases lay between the germline ends. The CDR3 spans 13 residues. CDR1 is SGHVS and CDR2 is FQNEAQ in the germline V gene. The CDR3, as DNA: TGTGCCAGCAGCCCTGGGACGACAGATACGCAGTATTTT. It encodes CASSPGTTDTQYF.

The V gene is TRBV15, the J gene TRBJ2-3; 9 bases align to TRBD2. Germline lookup yields CDR1 LNHNV and CDR2 YYDKDF (reference sequence). This CDR3 is 16 amino acids long. The V and J ends lost 1 base and 5 bases, in that order; junction bases with no gene match: 7. Here the CDR3 reads CATSRVAGVRIDTQYF. CDR3 DNA sequence: TGTGCCACCAGCAGAGTAGCGGGAGTTCGTATAGATACGCAGTATTTT.

The CDR3 nucleotides read TGTGCCAGTAGTATAGGGGCAGCGACCTACGAGCAGTACTTC. This sequence encodes CASSIGAATYEQYF. The chain couples TRBV19 to TRBJ2-7; D call uncertain. The CDR3 spans 14 residues. V lost 1 base and J 2 bases, leaving 9 bases between the germline ends. The germline gives CDR1 LNHDA, CDR2 SQIVND (reference sequence).

V is TRBV19 and J is TRBJ2-7; TRBD2 aligns across 11 bases. This CDR3 spans 15 amino acids. Trimming cost V 5 bases and J 2 bases; bases outside gene matches: 5. The V gene's germline CDR1 is LNHDA and CDR2 SQIVND (reference sequence). Here the CDR3 reads CASSLGLAGAYEQYF. CDR3 nucleotide sequence: TGTGCCAGTAGTCTAGGACTAGCGGGCGCCTACGAGCAGTACTTC.

This chain joins TRBV6-6 and TRBJ1-3; unclear D gene. Germline loops: CDR1 MNHNY, CDR2 SVGAGI (reference sequence). This CDR3 has 16 amino acids. Trimming took off 8 bases at V and 1 base at J, with 18 bases between the two ends. The CDR3 sequence is CASLDGSLLSGNTIYF. Written as DNA, the CDR3 is TGTGCCAGCTTAGACGGTTCTCTCCTTTCTGGAAACACCATATATTTT.

The chain is built from TRBV11-2 and TRBJ2-1, with no clear D. CDR3 length: 12 residues. The V gene's germline CDR1 is SGHAT and CDR2 FQNNGV. Trimming pared 1 base from V and 5 bases from J, leaving 3 bases between. The CDR3 loop is CASSLANNEQFF. CDR3 sequence (DNA): TGTGCCAGCAGCTTAGCCAACAATGAGCAGTTCTTC. Full variable domain (outside the CDR3, taken from reference TRBV11-2 and TRBJ2-1): EAGVAQSPRYKIIEKRQSVAFWCNPISGHATLYWYQQILGQGPKLLIQFQNNGVVDDSQLPKDRFSAERLKGVDSTLKIQPAKLEDSAVYLCASSLANNEQFFGPGTRLTVL.

This chain uses TRBV7-2 with TRBJ2-2, with 7 bases matching TRBD2. Germline trimming cut 5 bases from V and 6 bases from J; bases unmatched to any gene: 15. The CDR3 extends over 17 amino acids. CDR1 SGHTA and CDR2 FQGNSA come from the germline V gene. The CDR3 sequence: CASSPYGAGVRSGELFF. The CDR3 DNA sequence: TGTGCCAGCAGCCCCTACGGGGCGGGAGTTCGTTCCGGGGAGCTGTTTTTT.

This chain links TRBV7-2 with TRBJ2-5; a weak D match, TRBD1 (6 bases). V was cut by 4 bases and J by 5 bases, with 17 bases left in between. The germline CDR1 and CDR2 sequences are SGHTA and FQGNSA. CDR3 length: 15 residues. CDR3 bases: TGTGCCAGCAGCTCCGACAGGCCTGTCCGGGAGACCCAGTACTTC. Encoded protein: CASSSDRPVRETQYF.

This rearrangement joins TRBV7-9 to TRBJ2-3, with D unresolved. Germline values: CDR1 SEHNR, CDR2 FQNEAQ (reference sequence). The CDR3 runs 12 residues. Trimming took off 3 bases at V and 2 bases at J, with 3 bases between the two ends. CDR3 region: CASSFPTDTQYF. CDR3 nucleotides: TGTGCCAGCAGCTTTCCCACAGATACGCAGTATTTT.

The genes are TRBV10-1 and TRBJ2-5, with TRBD1 identical over 10 bases. The last part of the DNA fits TRBJ2-7 better; the J call may be wrong. CDR1 WNHNN and CDR2 SYGVQD come from the germline V gene (reference sequence). The CDR3 sequence is 15 residues long. The CDR3 spells CASSPRTGGNYEQYF. The CDR3 DNA is TGCGCCAGCAGTCCTCGGACAGGGGGAAACTACGAGCAGTACTTC.